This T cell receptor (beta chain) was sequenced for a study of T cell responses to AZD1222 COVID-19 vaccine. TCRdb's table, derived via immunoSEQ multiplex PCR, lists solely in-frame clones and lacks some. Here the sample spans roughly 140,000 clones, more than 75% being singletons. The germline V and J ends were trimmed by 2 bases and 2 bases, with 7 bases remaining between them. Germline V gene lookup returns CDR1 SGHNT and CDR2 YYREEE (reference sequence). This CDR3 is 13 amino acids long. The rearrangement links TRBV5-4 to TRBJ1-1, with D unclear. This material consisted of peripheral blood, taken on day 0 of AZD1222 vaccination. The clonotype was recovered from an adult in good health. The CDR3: CASSFNGNTEAFF. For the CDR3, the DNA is TGTGCCAGCAGCTTTAATGGTAACACTGAAGCTTTCTTT.